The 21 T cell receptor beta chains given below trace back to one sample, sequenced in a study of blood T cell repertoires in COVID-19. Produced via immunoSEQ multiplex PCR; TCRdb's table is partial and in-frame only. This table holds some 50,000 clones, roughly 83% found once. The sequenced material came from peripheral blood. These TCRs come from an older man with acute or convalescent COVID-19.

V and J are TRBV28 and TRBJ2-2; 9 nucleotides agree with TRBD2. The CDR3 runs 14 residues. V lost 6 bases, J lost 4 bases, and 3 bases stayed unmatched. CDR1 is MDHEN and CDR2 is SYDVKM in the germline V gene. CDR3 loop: CASSQTSGTGELFF. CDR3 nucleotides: TGTGCCAGCAGCCAGACTAGCGGCACCGGGGAGCTGTTTTTT.

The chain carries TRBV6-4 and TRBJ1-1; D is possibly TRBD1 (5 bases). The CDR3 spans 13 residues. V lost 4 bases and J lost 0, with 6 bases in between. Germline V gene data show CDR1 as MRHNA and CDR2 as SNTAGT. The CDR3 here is CASSGQMNTEAFF. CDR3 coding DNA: TGTGCCAGCAGTGGACAGATGAACACTGAAGCTTTCTTT.

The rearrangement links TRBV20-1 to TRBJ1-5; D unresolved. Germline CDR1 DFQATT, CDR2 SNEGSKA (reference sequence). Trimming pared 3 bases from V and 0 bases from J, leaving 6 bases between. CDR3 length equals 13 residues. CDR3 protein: CSASGSSNQPQHF. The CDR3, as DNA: TGCAGTGCTAGTGGGAGTAGCAATCAGCCCCAGCATTTT.

This chain's CDR3 is CASSFFLAGGNNEQFF. The CDR3 region has the DNA TGTGCCAGCAGCTTCTTTCTAGCGGGGGGCAACAATGAGCAGTTCTTC. This chain uses TRBV7-2 with TRBJ2-1, with 11 bases fitting TRBD2. V shed 3 bases and J 5 bases; nucleotides not matched to a gene: 6. The germline V gene has CDR1 SGHTA and CDR2 FQGNSA. This CDR3 region has 16 residues.

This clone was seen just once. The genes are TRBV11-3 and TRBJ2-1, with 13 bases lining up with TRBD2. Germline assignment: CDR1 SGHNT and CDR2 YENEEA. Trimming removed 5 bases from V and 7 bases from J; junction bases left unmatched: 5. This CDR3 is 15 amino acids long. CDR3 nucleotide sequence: TGTGCCAGCAGCGCCGGACTAGCGGGGGTGAATGAGCAGTTCTTC. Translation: CASSAGLAGVNEQFF.

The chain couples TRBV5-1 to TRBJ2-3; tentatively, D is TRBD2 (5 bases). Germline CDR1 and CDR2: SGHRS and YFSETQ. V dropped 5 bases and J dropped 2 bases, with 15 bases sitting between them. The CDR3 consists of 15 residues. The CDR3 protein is CASSLKQADTDTQYF. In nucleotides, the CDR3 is TGCGCCAGCAGTTTGAAGCAAGCGGACACAGATACGCAGTATTTT.

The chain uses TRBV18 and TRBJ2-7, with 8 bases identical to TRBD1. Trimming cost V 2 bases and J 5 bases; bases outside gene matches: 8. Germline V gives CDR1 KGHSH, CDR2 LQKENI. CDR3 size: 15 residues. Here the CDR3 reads CASSPNIGQGNEQYF. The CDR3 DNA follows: TGTGCCAGCTCACCAAATATAGGACAGGGCAACGAGCAGTACTTC.

The CDR3 region is CASSPAYRASNTEAFF. The CDR3 DNA reads as TGTGCCAGCAGCCCGGCCTACAGGGCATCGAACACTGAAGCTTTCTTT. The chain has TRBV9 and TRBJ1-1; D is perhaps TRBD1 (6 bases). Trimming removed 4 bases at V and 1 base at J, with 17 bases between. Germline V gene sequence: CDR1 SGDLS, CDR2 YYNGEE. The CDR3 is 16 residues long.

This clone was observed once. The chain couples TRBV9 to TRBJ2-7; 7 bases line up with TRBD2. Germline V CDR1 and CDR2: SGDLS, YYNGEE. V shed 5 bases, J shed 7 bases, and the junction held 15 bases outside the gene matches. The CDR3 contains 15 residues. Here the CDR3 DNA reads TGTGCCAGCAGGCCCGGGGGAGGGGAGACGTGGGAGCAGTACTTC. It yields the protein CASRPGGGETWEQYF. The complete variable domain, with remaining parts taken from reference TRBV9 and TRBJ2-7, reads DSGVTQTPKHLITATGQRVTLRCSPRSGDLSVYWYQQSLDQGLQFLIQYYNGEERAKGNILERFSAQQFPDLHSELNLSSLELGDSALYFCASRPGGGETWEQYFGPGTRLTVT.

The CDR3 DNA sequence: TGTGCCACCAGAACCGGGACAATCTATAATTCACCCCTCCACTTT. Translating it yields CATRTGTIYNSPLHF. The rearrangement links TRBV15 to TRBJ1-6; D perhaps matches TRBD1 (6 bases). V dropped 6 bases and J dropped 3 bases, with 12 bases sitting between them. The CDR3 contains 15 residues. CDR1 and CDR2 (germline): LNHNV, YYDKDF (reference sequence).

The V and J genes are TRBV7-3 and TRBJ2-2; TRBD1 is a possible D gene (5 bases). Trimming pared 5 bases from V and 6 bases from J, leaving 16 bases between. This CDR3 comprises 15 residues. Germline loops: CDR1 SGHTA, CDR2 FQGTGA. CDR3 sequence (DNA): TGTGCCAGCAGCCCAACGGGTGGGGCTCCCGGGGAGCTGTTTTTT. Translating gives CASSPTGGAPGELFF.

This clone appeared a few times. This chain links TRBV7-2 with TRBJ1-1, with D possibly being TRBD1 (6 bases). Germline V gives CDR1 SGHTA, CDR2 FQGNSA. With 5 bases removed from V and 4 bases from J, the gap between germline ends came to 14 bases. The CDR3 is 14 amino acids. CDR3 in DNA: TGTGCCAGCAGCCCACAGGGTTGGGTCACTGAAGCTTTCTTT. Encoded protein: CASSPQGWVTEAFF.

The CDR3 loop reads CASSIQEVGNQPQHF. The CDR3 DNA sequence: TGTGCCAGTAGTATTCAAGAGGTGGGCAATCAGCCCCAGCATTTT. The genes are TRBV19 and TRBJ1-5; D uncertain. This CDR3 has 15 residues. Germline-derived CDR1 and CDR2 are LNHDA and SQIVND (reference sequence). V shed 3 bases and J shed 2 bases, with 11 bases lying between them.

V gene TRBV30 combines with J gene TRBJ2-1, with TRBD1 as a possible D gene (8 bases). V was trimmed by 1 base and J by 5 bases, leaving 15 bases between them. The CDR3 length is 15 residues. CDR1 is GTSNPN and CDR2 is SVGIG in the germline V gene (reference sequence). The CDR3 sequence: CAWSAYRGGNNEQFF. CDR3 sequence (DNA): TGTGCCTGGAGTGCCTACAGGGGGGGGAACAATGAGCAGTTCTTC.

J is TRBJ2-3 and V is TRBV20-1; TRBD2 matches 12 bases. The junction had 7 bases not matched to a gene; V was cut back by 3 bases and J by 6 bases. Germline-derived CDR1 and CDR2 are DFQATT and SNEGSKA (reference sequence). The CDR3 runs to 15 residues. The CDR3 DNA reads TGCAGTGCTAGTACTAGCGGGAGGCCGGGGGATACGCAGTATTTT. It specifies CSASTSGRPGDTQYF.

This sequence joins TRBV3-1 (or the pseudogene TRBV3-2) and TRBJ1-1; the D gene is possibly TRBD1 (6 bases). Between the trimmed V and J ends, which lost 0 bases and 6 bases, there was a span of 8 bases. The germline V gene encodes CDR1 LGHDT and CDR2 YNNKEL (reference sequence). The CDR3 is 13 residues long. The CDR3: CASSQDEGAEAFF. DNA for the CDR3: TGTGCCAGCAGCCAAGATGAGGGGGCTGAAGCTTTCTTT.

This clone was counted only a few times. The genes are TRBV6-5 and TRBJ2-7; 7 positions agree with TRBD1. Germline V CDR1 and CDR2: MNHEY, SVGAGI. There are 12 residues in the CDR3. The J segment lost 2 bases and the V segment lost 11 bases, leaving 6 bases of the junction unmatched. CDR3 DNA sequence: TGTGCCTCCCACCAGGGGGCCTACGAGCAGTACTTC. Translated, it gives CASHQGAYEQYF.

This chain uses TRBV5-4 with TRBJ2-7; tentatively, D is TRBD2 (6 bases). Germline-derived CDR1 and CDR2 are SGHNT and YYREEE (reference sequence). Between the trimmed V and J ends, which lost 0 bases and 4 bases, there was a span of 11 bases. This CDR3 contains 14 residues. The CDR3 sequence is CASSLDGSMYEQYF. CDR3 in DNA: TGTGCCAGCAGCTTGGACGGGAGTATGTACGAGCAGTACTTC.

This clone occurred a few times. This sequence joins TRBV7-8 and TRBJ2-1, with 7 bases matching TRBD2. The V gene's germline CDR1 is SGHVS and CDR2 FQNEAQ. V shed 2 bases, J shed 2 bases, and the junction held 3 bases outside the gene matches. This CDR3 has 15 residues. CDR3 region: CASSLQAGAYNEQFF. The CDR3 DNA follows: TGTGCCAGCAGCTTACAGGCGGGAGCCTACAATGAGCAGTTCTTC.

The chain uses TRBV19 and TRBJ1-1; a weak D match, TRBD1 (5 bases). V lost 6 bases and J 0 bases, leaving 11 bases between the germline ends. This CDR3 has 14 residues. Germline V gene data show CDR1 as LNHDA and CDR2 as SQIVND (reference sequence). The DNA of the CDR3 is TGTGCCAGTAGCATTGACAGCCTGAACACTGAAGCTTTCTTT. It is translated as CASSIDSLNTEAFF.

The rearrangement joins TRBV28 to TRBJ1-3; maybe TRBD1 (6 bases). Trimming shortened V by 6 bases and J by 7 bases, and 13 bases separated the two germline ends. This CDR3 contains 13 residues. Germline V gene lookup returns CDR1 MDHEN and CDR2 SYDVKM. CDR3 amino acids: CASSPQGRNTIYF. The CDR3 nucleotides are TGTGCCAGCAGCCCACAGGGACGGAACACCATATATTTT.